The next 27 T cell receptor beta chains were all read from a single sample in a study of cytomegalovirus exposure and HLA in healthy donors. 13 Jbeta primers and 60 Vbeta primers were used for the PCR. TCRdb keeps only in-frame clones here, not all; method: immunoSEQ multiplex PCR. Here the sample spans some 140,000 clones, approximately 77% being singletons. Sequenced input: PBMCs. The source is a woman aged 55-69 years in good health and CMV-seronegative.

CDR3 region: CASSVTSVDRNEQFF. The CDR3 DNA reads TGTGCCAGCAGCGTTACTAGCGTGGACCGCAATGAGCAGTTCTTC. V usage is TRBV7-9 and J usage is TRBJ2-1; 7 nucleotides line up with TRBD2. The length of the CDR3 is 15 residues. With 5 bases clipped from V and 6 bases from J, the junction kept 10 bases outside the gene matches. CDR1 and CDR2 from the germline V gene are SEHNR and FQNEAQ (reference sequence).

This chain joins TRBV30 and TRBJ2-3; 7 nucleotides line up with TRBD2. The length of the CDR3 is 14 residues. The germline V gene encodes CDR1 GTSNPN and CDR2 SVGIG (reference sequence). The V and J ends lost 5 bases and 3 bases, in that order; junction bases with no gene match: 8. Written as DNA, the CDR3 is TGTGCCTGGGGTGGCGGGAGTTGGACAGATACGCAGTATTTT. This codes for CAWGGGSWTDTQYF. The full variable domain, in which reference TRBV30 and TRBJ2-3 provide the parts outside the CDR3, is SQTIHQWPATLVQPVGSPLSLECTVEGTSNPNLYWYRQAAGRGLQLLFYSVGIGQISSEVPQNLSASRPQDRQFILSSKKLLLSDSGFYLCAWGGGSWTDTQYFGPGTRLTVL.

The chain carries TRBV10-3 and TRBJ2-3; 10 bases map to TRBD2. The CDR3 has 15 amino acids. J lost 6 bases, V lost 6 bases, and 9 bases had no gene match. CDR1 ENHRY and CDR2 SYGVKD come from the germline V gene. The DNA of the CDR3 is TGTGCCATCAGGTTCGGCCTAGCGGGGGTGGATACGCAGTATTTT. Translation: CAIRFGLAGVDTQYF.

V usage is TRBV15 and J usage is TRBJ2-2; D perhaps matches TRBD1 (6 bases). V shed 0 bases and J shed 5 bases, with 10 bases lying between them. Looked up from germline, CDR1 is LNHNV and CDR2 is YYDKDF (reference sequence). CDR3 length equals 15 residues. CDR3 DNA: TGTGCCACCAGCAGAGATACCACAGGGACCGGGGAGCTGTTTTTT. This translates into CATSRDTTGTGELFF.

The chain uses TRBV9 and TRBJ1-1, with 7 bases that match TRBD1. This CDR3 is built from 16 residues. The germline V gene encodes CDR1 SGDLS and CDR2 YYNGEE. After removal of 3 bases from V and 4 bases from J, the junction contained 12 bases not matched to a gene. CDR3 residues: CASSGHRGSGGTEAFF. CDR3 sequence (DNA): TGTGCCAGCAGCGGCCACAGGGGTTCTGGTGGCACTGAAGCTTTCTTT.

On this clone itself: The germline gene is not matched at one end of the junction; a read error may be the cause. This CDR3 is also generated by other DNA sequences in the sample. V usage is TRBV6-1 and J usage is TRBJ2-4; 7 nucleotides agree with TRBD2. The germline gives CDR1 MNHNS, CDR2 SASEGT. This CDR3 spans 15 amino acids. CDR3 protein: CASRGSGRAKNIQYF. In nucleotides, the CDR3 is TGTGCCAGCAGGGGCTCTGGGAGGGCCAAAAACATCCAGTACTTC.

The chain joins TRBV6-6 to TRBJ1-2, with D perhaps matching TRBD1 (6 bases). The CDR3 has 13 residues. Germline V gives CDR1 MNHNY, CDR2 SVGAGI (reference sequence). V lost 7 bases to trimming and J lost 0 bases, with 9 bases between them. CDR3 nucleotide sequence: TGTGCCAGCATAGGGGGGGCTAACTATGGCTACACCTTC. It translates to CASIGGANYGYTF.

The chain links TRBV7-8 to TRBJ2-1; TRBD1 agrees at 8 bases. Germline V gene lookup returns CDR1 SGHVS and CDR2 FQNEAQ. Unmatched junction bases numbered 9, after V lost 5 bases and J lost 9 bases. The CDR3 loop spans 14 amino acids. The CDR3 nucleotides are TGTGCCAGCAGCCCTGGACAGGGAGCCCCTGAGCAGTTCTTC. Amino acids: CASSPGQGAPEQFF.

V and J are TRBV2 and TRBJ1-2; 7 nucleotides match TRBD1. CDR3 length: 14 amino acids. V lost 3 bases to trimming and J lost 8 bases; unmatched junction nucleotides: 9. Per germline, CDR1 SNHLY and CDR2 FYNNEI. In DNA form, the CDR3 reads TGTGCCAGCAGTGAGGCACAGACAGGGCGAGGCTACACCTTC. This codes for CASSEAQTGRGYTF.

The chain recombines TRBV14 with TRBJ2-7, with 10 bases matching TRBD2. In germline, CDR1 is SGHDN, CDR2 FVKESK. The length of the CDR3 is 15 residues. V gave up 3 bases and J gave up 6 bases; unmatched junction bases: 8. The CDR3 is CASSQNLAGGSEQYF. In DNA, the CDR3 is TGTGCCAGCAGCCAGAACTTAGCGGGAGGATCCGAGCAGTACTTC. The full variable domain, completed using reference TRBV14 and TRBJ2-7, is EAGVTQFPSHSVIEKGQTVTLRCDPISGHDNLYWYRRVMGKEIKFLLHFVKESKQDESGMPNNRFLAERTGGTYSTLKVQPAELEDSGVYFCASSQNLAGGSEQYFGPGTRLTVT.

This rearrangement joins TRBV5-1 to TRBJ1-3; D gene unclear. Trimming took off 1 base at V and 3 bases at J, with 11 bases between the two ends. Looked up from germline, CDR1 is SGHRS and CDR2 is YFSETQ. This CDR3 comprises 15 residues. CDR3 nucleotide sequence: TGCGCCAGCAGCTTGTGGTCAGGAATTGGAAACACCATATATTTT. Translation gives CASSLWSGIGNTIYF. The variable domain in full, with the rest retrieved from reference TRBV5-1 and TRBJ1-3, is KAGVTQTPRYLIKTRGQQVTLSCSPISGHRSVSWYQQTPGQGLQFLFEYFSETQRNKGNFPGRFSGRQFSNSRSEMNVSTLELGDSALYLCASSLWSGIGNTIYFGEGSWLTVV.

V and J are TRBV27 and TRBJ1-4, with 7 positions matching TRBD1. V trimming: 5 bases; J trimming: 8 bases; junction bases outside the gene matches: 11. Germline values: CDR1 MNHEY, CDR2 SMNVEV (reference sequence). This CDR3 has 15 amino acids. This chain's CDR3 is CASSATDRVYEKLFF. For the CDR3, the DNA is TGTGCCAGCAGTGCCACAGACAGGGTATACGAAAAACTGTTTTTT.

The V gene is TRBV30, the J gene TRBJ1-1; D remains unclear. This CDR3 contains 13 residues. Germline loops: CDR1 GTSNPN, CDR2 SVGIG (reference sequence). The CDR3 nucleotides read TGTACCCACGGAAGAGCCCCGGGCACTGAAGCTTTCTTT. Translated: CTHGRAPGTEAFF.

This chain uses TRBV4-1 with TRBJ2-3; no definite D call. Per germline, CDR1 MGHRA and CDR2 YSYEKL. Between the trimmed V and J ends, which lost 3 bases and 5 bases, there was a span of 6 bases. This CDR3 is 12 amino acids long. This chain's CDR3 is CASSHPQDTQYF. The DNA of the CDR3 is TGCGCCAGCAGCCACCCCCAAGATACGCAGTATTTT.

This chain connects TRBV6-1 to TRBJ1-2; no firm D call. Germline CDR1 MNHNS, CDR2 SASEGT. Between the trimmed V and J ends, which lost 5 bases and 8 bases, there was a span of 12 bases. The CDR3 is made up of 12 amino acids. The CDR3 sequence is CASSKLAPGYTF. In nucleotides, the CDR3 is TGTGCCAGCAGTAAGTTGGCACCCGGCTACACCTTC.

This rearrangement joins TRBV7-9 to TRBJ1-1; D gene ambiguous. Looked up from germline, CDR1 is SEHNR and CDR2 is FQNEAQ (reference sequence). This CDR3 contains 13 residues. V lost 7 bases and J 1 base, leaving 10 bases between the germline ends. The CDR3 loop is CASNPGSNTEAFF. CDR3 coding DNA: TGTGCCAGCAACCCGGGGTCGAACACTGAAGCTTTCTTT. The complete variable domain, with remaining parts taken from reference TRBV7-9 and TRBJ1-1, reads DTGVSQNPRHKITKRGQNVTFRCDPISEHNRLYWYRQTLGQGPEFLTYFQNEAQLEKSRLLSDRFSAERPKGSFSTLEIQRTEQGDSAMYLCASNPGSNTEAFFGQGTRLTVV.

This clone was recorded only once. The chain employs TRBV7-9 and TRBJ2-5, with 8 bases lining up with TRBD1. Per germline, CDR1 SEHNR and CDR2 FQNEAQ (reference sequence). CDR3 length equals 17 residues. J gave up 1 base and V 2 bases, and 9 bases lay outside the gene matches. Here the CDR3 reads CASSLRRRDRGQETQYF. The CDR3 nucleotides read TGTGCCAGCAGCTTACGGCGGCGTGACAGGGGCCAAGAGACCCAGTACTTC. Together with reference TRBV7-9 and TRBJ2-5, the CDR3 gives the full variable domain: DTGVSQNPRHKITKRGQNVTFRCDPISEHNRLYWYRQTLGQGPEFLTYFQNEAQLEKSRLLSDRFSAERPKGSFSTLEIQRTEQGDSAMYLCASSLRRRDRGQETQYFGPGTRLLVL.

This sequence joins TRBV28 and TRBJ1-4, with 7 bases aligning to TRBD1. CDR1 is MDHEN and CDR2 is SYDVKM in the germline V gene. The CDR3 extends over 14 amino acids. Unmatched junction bases numbered 8, after V lost 8 bases and J lost 5 bases. The CDR3 loop is CASATGPSNEKLFF. For the CDR3, the DNA is TGTGCCAGCGCGACAGGGCCCTCCAATGAAAAACTGTTTTTT. Supplemented by reference TRBV28 and TRBJ1-4, the full variable domain reads DVKVTQSSRYLVKRTGEKVFLECVQDMDHENMFWYRQDPGLGLRLIYFSYDVKMKEKGDIPEGYSVSREKKERFSLILESASTNQTSMYLCASATGPSNEKLFFGSGTQLSVL.

This chain joins TRBV5-1 and TRBJ2-7; 11 nucleotides match TRBD2. Germline assignment: CDR1 SGHRS and CDR2 YFSETQ. There are 16 residues in the CDR3. The V gene end was trimmed by 4 bases and the J gene end by 1 base; junction bases not matched to a gene: 7. CDR3: CASSRGTSGGSYEQYF. The CDR3, as DNA: TGCGCCAGCAGCCGCGGGACTAGCGGAGGTTCCTACGAGCAGTACTTC.

The V call is TRBV10-3, the J call TRBJ2-1; D unclear. The CDR3 covers 14 residues. The germline V gene encodes CDR1 ENHRY and CDR2 SYGVKD. V gave up 4 bases and J gave up 5 bases, with 12 bases separating them. The CDR3 DNA reads TGTGCCATCAGTGGGTATCAGCGAAACAATGAGCAGTTCTTC. This codes for CAISGYQRNNEQFF.

The CDR3 is CASSLGASSGELFF. The CDR3 DNA reads TGTGCCAGCAGCTTAGGAGCTAGTAGTGGGGAGCTGTTTTTT. The V call is TRBV7-9, the J call TRBJ2-2; D gene unclear. Germline V CDR1 and CDR2: SEHNR, FQNEAQ (reference sequence). Trimming removed 1 base from V and 8 bases from J, with 11 bases in between. This CDR3 contains 14 residues.

The J gene is TRBJ2-7, the V gene TRBV28, with D maybe TRBD1 (5 bases). The V end lost 6 bases, the J end lost 4 bases, and 22 bases lay between the germline ends. Germline CDR1 MDHEN, CDR2 SYDVKM. This CDR3 has 16 residues. The CDR3 DNA reads TGTGCCAGCAGCTTGAATCGGTGGACCAAGGGGTACGAGCAGTACTTC. Translating gives CASSLNRWTKGYEQYF.

This chain links TRBV27 with TRBJ1-1, with 9 bases that match TRBD1. The germline V gene has CDR1 MNHEY and CDR2 SMNVEV (reference sequence). The V segment lost 6 bases and the J segment 5 bases; nucleotides outside the gene matches: 7. CDR3 length equals 14 residues. CDR3 nucleotide sequence: TGTGCCAGCAGCCACAGGGGGCAAAATACTGAAGCTTTCTTT. Residues: CASSHRGQNTEAFF.

In its sample, this clone was seen once. The chain combines TRBV7-6 with TRBJ2-1; 16 bases match TRBD2. J was trimmed by 6 bases and V by 5 bases; bases with no gene match: 7. Per the germline V gene, CDR1 is SGHVS and CDR2 is FNYEAQ. The CDR3 length is 17 residues. CDR3 in DNA: TGTGCCAGCAGCCCAACCGGGACTAGCGGGGGGGCCAATGAGCAGTTCTTC. Translating it yields CASSPTGTSGGANEQFF.

The rearrangement joins TRBV7-9 to TRBJ2-7; the match to TRBD2 covers 12 bases. J gave up 6 bases and V 1 base, and 1 base lay outside the gene matches. The CDR3 is made up of 14 amino acids. Germline lookup yields CDR1 SEHNR and CDR2 FQNEAQ (reference sequence). CDR3 protein: CASSLELAGGEQYF. CDR3 bases: TGTGCCAGCAGCTTAGAACTAGCGGGGGGCGAGCAGTACTTC.

This sequence joins TRBV6-6 and TRBJ2-5; 10 positions agree with TRBD2. Losses at the gene ends were 2 bases for V and 5 bases for J; bases not matched to a gene: 5. The CDR3 has 15 residues. The germline gives CDR1 MNHNY, CDR2 SVGAGI (reference sequence). CDR3 sequence: CASSYTAGGVETQYF. As DNA, the CDR3 is TGTGCCAGCAGTTACACAGCGGGAGGGGTGGAGACCCAGTACTTC.

The chain couples TRBV5-8 to TRBJ2-7, with 9 bases aligning to TRBD1. Germline assignment: CDR1 SGHTS and CDR2 YDEGEE. CDR3 length: 14 amino acids. V dropped 4 bases and J dropped 6; count of bases not matched to a gene: 8. DNA for the CDR3: TGTGCCAGCAGCCTGGACAGGGGAAGCCCCGAGCAGTACTTC. Its protein product is CASSLDRGSPEQYF.